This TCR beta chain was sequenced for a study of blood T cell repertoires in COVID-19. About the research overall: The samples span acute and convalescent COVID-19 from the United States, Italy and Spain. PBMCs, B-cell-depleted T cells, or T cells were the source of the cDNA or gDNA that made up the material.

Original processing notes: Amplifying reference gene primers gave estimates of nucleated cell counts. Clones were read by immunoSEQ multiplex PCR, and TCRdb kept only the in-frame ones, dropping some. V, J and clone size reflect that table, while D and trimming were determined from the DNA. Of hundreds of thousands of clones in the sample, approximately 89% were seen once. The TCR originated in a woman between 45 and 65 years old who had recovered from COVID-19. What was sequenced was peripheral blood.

In DNA form, the CDR3 reads TGTGCCAGCAGCCACCCCGGGGGAGGCACTGAAGCTTTCTTT. Its protein product is CASSHPGGGTEAFF. The V and J genes are TRBV7-6 and TRBJ1-1, with D perhaps TRBD1 (5 bases). The CDR3 covers 14 residues. Germline V gene data show CDR1 as SGHVS and CDR2 as FNYEAQ. The ends were cut back, 5 bases at V and 4 bases at J, with 14 bases in the middle.